This TCR beta chain originates from a study of blood T cell repertoires in COVID-19. Looking at the study overall: Some COVID-19 samples were acute and others convalescent; all came from the United States, Italy and Spain. T cells, B-cell-depleted T cells, or PBMCs provided the cDNA or gDNA that served as material.

In the original processing: Amplification with reference gene primers provided the estimates of nucleated cell counts. Sequenced by immunoSEQ multiplex PCR; TCRdb stores in-frame clones only, minus some. Clonal size and the V and J genes are those of that table, whereas D and trimming came from the DNA. The repertoire consists of 190,000 or so clones, with approximately 89% occurring once and the leading ten covering 2.5%. This sequence originates from a middle-aged man with active or convalescent COVID-19. Sequencing used peripheral blood.

Written as DNA, the CDR3 is TGTGCCAGCAGTCCGGGACTCCTGAATTCACCCCTCCACTTT. Translation: CASSPGLLNSPLHF. This sequence joins TRBV5-6 and TRBJ1-6, with D maybe TRBD1 (5 bases). Germline V gene data show CDR1 as SGHDT and CDR2 as YYEEEE. The CDR3 is 14 amino acids. V was shortened by 5 bases and J by 7 bases, with 13 bases between the two germline ends.